This TCR beta chain stems from a study of control samples from healthy donors and cancer patients. Some clones are missing from TCRdb's copy, which holds only in-frame ones; the method was immunoSEQ multiplex PCR. Counted here are 100,000 to 150,000 clones, roughly 91% occurring once; the ten biggest clones make up 6% to 9.5%. Source material: PBMCs. The TCR originated in a man aged 50-59 years with head and neck cancer.

CDR3 loop: CASSLSLLAGVGYEQYF. The CDR3 region has the DNA TGCGCCAGCAGCTTGTCGTTGTTAGCGGGAGTCGGGTACGAGCAGTACTTC. The chain joins TRBV5-1 to TRBJ2-7; 9 positions match TRBD2. Losses at the gene ends were 1 base for V and 4 bases for J; bases not matched to a gene: 12. This CDR3 contains 17 residues. The germline V gene has CDR1 SGHRS and CDR2 YFSETQ.